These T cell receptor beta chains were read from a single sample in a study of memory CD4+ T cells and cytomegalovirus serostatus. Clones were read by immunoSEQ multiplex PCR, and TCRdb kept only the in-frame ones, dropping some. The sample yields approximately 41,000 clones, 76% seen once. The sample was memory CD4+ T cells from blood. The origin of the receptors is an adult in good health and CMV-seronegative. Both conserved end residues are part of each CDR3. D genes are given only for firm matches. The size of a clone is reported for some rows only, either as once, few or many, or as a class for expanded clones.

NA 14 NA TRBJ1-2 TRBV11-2 CASRLPGPRGGYTF TGTGCCAGCAGACTACCGGGACCCAGGGGTGGCTACACCTTC
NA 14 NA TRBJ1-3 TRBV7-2 CASSFQQDGNTIYF TGTGCCAGCAGCTTTCAGCAAGATGGAAACACCATATATTTT
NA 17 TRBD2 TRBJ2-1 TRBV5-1 CASSPGPGREGYYEQFF TGCGCCAGCAGCCCTGGACCGGGGCGGGAGGGCTACTATGAGCAGTTCTTC
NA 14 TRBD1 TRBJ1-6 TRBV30 CAWSVRDRGSPLHF TGTGCCTGGAGTGTAAGGGACAGGGGATCACCCCTCCACTTT
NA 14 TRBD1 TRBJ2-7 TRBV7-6 CASSVDRGSYEQYF TGTGCCAGCAGCGTGGACAGGGGGTCCTACGAGCAGTACTTC
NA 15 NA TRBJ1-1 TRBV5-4 CASSSLLGFSTEAFF TGTGCCAGCAGCTCGCTACTGGGCTTTAGCACTGAAGCTTTCTTT
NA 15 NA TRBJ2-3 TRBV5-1 CASSLGRARTDTQYF TGCGCCAGCAGTCTTGGTAGGGCTCGAACAGATACGCAGTATTTT
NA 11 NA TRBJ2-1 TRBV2 CASSEAGSRFF TGTGCCAGCAGTGAAGCCGGTAGCAGGTTCTTC
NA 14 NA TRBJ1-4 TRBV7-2 CASSLEFSLSKLFF TGTGCCAGCAGCTTAGAGTTCTCGCTATCGAAACTGTTTTTT
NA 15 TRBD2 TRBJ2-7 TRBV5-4 CASSYGRREGVVQYF TGTGCCAGCAGCTACGGAAGGCGGGAGGGGGTAGTGCAGTACTTC
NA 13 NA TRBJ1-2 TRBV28 CASSPIQGYGYTF TGTGCCAGCAGTCCGATCCAGGGGTATGGCTACACCTTC
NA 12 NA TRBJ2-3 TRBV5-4 CASSLRTDTQYF TGTGCCAGCAGCTTGAGGACAGATACGCAGTATTTT
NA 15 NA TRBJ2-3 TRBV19 CASNTYVGSRDTQYF TGTGCCAGTAATACTTACGTGGGTTCGAGAGATACGCAGTATTTT
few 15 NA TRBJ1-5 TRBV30 CAWSVRGARNQPQHF TGTGCCTGGAGTGTTAGGGGGGCGCGCAATCAGCCCCAGCATTTT
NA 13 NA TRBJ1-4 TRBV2 CASSDGINEKLFF TGTGCCAGCAGTGATGGCATTAATGAAAAACTGTTTTTT
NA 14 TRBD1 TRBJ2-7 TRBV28 CASSTPGQGYEQYF TGTGCCAGCAGCACCCCCGGACAGGGCTACGAGCAGTACTTC
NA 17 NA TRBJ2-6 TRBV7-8 CASSVETPQSRANVLTF TGTGCCAGCAGCGTGGAGACCCCACAAAGTCGGGCCAACGTCCTGACTTTC
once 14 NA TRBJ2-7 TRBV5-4 CASSLDSGLYEQYF TGTGCCAGCAGCTTGGATAGCGGCCTATACGAGCAGTACTTC
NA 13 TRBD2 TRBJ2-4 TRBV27 CASRTTNGRDQYF TGTGCCAGCAGGACGACTAACGGGAGGGATCAGTACTTC
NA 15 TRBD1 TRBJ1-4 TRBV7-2 CASSGTGGTNEKLFF TGTGCCAGCAGCGGGACAGGGGGCACTAATGAAAAACTGTTTTTT
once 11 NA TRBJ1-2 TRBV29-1 CSVDEYSGYTF TGCAGCGTTGACGAATATAGCGGCTACACCTTC
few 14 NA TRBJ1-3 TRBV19 CASSLSQVGNTIYF TGTGCCAGTAGTCTCTCCCAGGTCGGAAACACCATATATTTT
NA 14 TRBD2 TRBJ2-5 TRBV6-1 CASAGLAIQETQYF TGTGCCAGCGCGGGACTAGCGATACAAGAGACCCAGTACTTC
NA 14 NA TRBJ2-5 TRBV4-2 CASSQEPAQETQYF TGTGCCAGCAGCCAAGAGCCCGCCCAAGAGACCCAGTACTTC
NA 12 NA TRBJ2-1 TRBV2 CASSEDRGEQFF TGTGCCAGCAGCGAGGACCGGGGCGAGCAGTTCTTC
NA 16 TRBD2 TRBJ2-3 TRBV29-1 CSVEGFGLAGVDTQYF TGCAGCGTTGAGGGATTCGGACTAGCGGGAGTAGATACGCAGTATTTT
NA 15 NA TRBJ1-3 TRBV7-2 CASSLVTGSGNTIYF TGTGCCAGCAGCTTAGTTACAGGCTCTGGAAACACCATATATTTT
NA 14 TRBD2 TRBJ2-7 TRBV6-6 CASSDSSGSYEQYF TGTGCCAGCAGTGACTCTAGCGGGAGTTACGAGCAGTACTTC
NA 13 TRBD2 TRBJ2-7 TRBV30 CAWSSGLGYEQYF TGTGCCTGGAGTTCGGGACTAGGTTACGAGCAGTACTTC
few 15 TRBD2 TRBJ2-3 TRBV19 CASKEREAWTDTQYF TGTGCCAGTAAAGAACGGGAGGCGTGGACAGATACGCAGTATTTT
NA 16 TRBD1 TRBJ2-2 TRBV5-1 CASSPGEGTGAGELFF TGCGCCAGCAGCCCCGGTGAGGGGACAGGGGCCGGGGAGCTGTTTTTT
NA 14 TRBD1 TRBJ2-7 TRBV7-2 CASSPRQGAGEQYF TGTGCCAGCAGCCCCAGACAGGGGGCGGGCGAGCAGTACTTC
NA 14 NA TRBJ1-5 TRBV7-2 CASSLTHSNQPQHF TGTGCCAGCAGCTTAACCCATAGCAATCAGCCCCAGCATTTT
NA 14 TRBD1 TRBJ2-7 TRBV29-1 CSVRQTGTGGEQYF TGCAGCGTTCGGCAGACCGGGACAGGGGGCGAGCAGTACTTC
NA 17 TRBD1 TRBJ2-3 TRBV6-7 CASSYSRDRGPTDTQYF TGTGCCAGCAGTTACTCACGGGACAGGGGGCCCACAGATACGCAGTATTTT
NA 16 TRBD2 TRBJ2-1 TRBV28 CASRGATSGRYNEQFF TGTGCCAGCCGAGGGGCCACTAGCGGGCGCTACAATGAGCAGTTCTTC
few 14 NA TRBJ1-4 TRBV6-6 CASSQDAANEKLFF TGTGCCAGCAGTCAGGACGCCGCTAATGAAAAACTGTTTTTT
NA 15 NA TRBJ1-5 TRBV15 CATSRVYSTDQPQHF TGTGCCACCAGCAGAGTATATAGCACCGATCAGCCCCAGCATTTT
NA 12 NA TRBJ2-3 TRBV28 CATGSRTSTQYF TGTGCCACCGGTAGTAGGACAAGTACGCAGTATTTT
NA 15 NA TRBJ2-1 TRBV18 CASSPGRTVDNEQFF TGTGCCAGCTCACCCGGCAGGACTGTGGACAATGAGCAGTTCTTC
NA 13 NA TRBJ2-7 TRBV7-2 CASSLRRSYEQYF TGTGCCAGCAGCTTACGCAGGAGCTACGAGCAGTACTTC
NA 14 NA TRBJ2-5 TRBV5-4 CASSLLEREETQYF TGTGCCAGCAGCTTGTTAGAGAGAGAAGAGACCCAGTACTTC
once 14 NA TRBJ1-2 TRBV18 CASSPPERVFGYTF TGTGCCAGCTCACCACCGGAAAGGGTCTTTGGCTACACCTTC
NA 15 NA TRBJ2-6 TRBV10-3 CAISPGSSGANVLTF TGTGCCATCAGCCCAGGGAGCTCTGGGGCCAACGTCCTGACTTTC
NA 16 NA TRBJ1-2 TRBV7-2 CASSLGVTATNYGYTF TGTGCCAGCAGCTTAGGGGTGACAGCTACTAACTATGGCTACACCTTC
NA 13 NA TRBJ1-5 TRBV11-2 CASSLGQNQPQHF TGTGCCAGCAGCTTGGGGCAGAATCAGCCCCAGCATTTT
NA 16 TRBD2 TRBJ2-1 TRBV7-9 CASSSGIRDPGEGQFF TGTGCCAGCAGCTCGGGAATTCGGGACCCCGGGGAGGGGCAGTTCTTC
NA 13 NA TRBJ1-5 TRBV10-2 CASSENSNQPQHF TGCGCCAGCAGTGAGAATAGCAATCAGCCCCAGCATTTT
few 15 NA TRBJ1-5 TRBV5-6 CASSSGTSINQPQHF TGTGCCAGCAGCTCCGGGACATCCATCAATCAGCCCCAGCATTTT
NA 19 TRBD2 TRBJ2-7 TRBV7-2 CASSLKARASGTGGLEQYF TGTGCCAGCAGCTTAAAGGCCCGAGCTAGCGGGACCGGAGGTCTTGAGCAGTACTTC
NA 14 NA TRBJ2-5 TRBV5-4 CASSLEGGGETQYF TGTGCCAGCAGCTTGGAAGGAGGTGGAGAGACCCAGTACTTC
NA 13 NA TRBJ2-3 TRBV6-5 CASHTGVADTQYF TGTGCCAGCCACACCGGAGTGGCGGATACGCAGTATTTT
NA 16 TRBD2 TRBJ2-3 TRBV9 CASSPRTSGATDTQYF TGTGCCAGCAGCCCCCGGACTAGCGGGGCAACAGATACGCAGTATTTT
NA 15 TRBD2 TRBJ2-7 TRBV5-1 CASSFPGGRAYEQYF TGCGCCAGCAGCTTTCCCGGCGGGAGAGCCTACGAGCAGTACTTC
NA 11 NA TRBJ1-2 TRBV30 CAWGGTPGYTF TGTGCCTGGGGGGGGACTCCTGGCTACACCTTC
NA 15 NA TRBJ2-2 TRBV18 CASSRQGPNTGELFF TGTGCCAGCTCACGCCAGGGCCCTAACACCGGGGAGCTGTTTTTT
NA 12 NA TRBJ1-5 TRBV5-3 CARSLLNQPQHF TGTGCCAGAAGCCTCTTGAATCAGCCCCAGCATTTT
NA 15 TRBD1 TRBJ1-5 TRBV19 CASSLRDREYQPQHF TGTGCCAGTAGTCTCCGGGACAGGGAGTATCAGCCCCAGCATTTT
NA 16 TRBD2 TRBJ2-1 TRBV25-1 CASSKAGGPQFYEQFF TGTGCCAGCAGTAAGGCGGGAGGGCCTCAATTCTATGAGCAGTTCTTC